Listed here are 12 T cell receptor beta chains from one sample, sequenced in a study of blood T cell repertoires in COVID-19. Profiled with immunoSEQ multiplex PCR; TCRdb holds only in-frame clones, not every one. The table lists approximately 170,000 clones, over 75% of them singletons. The sequenced sample consisted of peripheral blood. These receptors were collected from a man in his 70s who had recovered from COVID-19.

CDR3 loop: CASSLDTGSYGYTF. The DNA for the CDR3 is TGTGCCAGCAGCTTAGATACGGGGTCGTATGGCTACACCTTC. The chain is built from TRBV7-6 and TRBJ1-2, with D hard to call. Germline-derived CDR1 and CDR2 are SGHVS and FNYEAQ. Trimming pared 1 base from V and 5 bases from J, leaving 11 bases between. This CDR3 is built from 14 residues. Filled out from reference TRBV7-6 and TRBJ1-2, the complete variable domain reads GAGVSQSPRYKVTKRGQDVALRCDPISGHVSLYWYRQALGQGPEFLTYFNYEAQQDKSGLPNDRFSAERPEGSISTLTIQRTEQRDSAMYRCASSLDTGSYGYTFGSGTRLTVV.

The chain links TRBV28 to TRBJ1-2; TRBD1 aligns across 9 bases. This CDR3 has 15 residues. V trimming: 6 bases; J trimming: 8 bases; junction bases outside the gene matches: 13. Germline loops: CDR1 MDHEN, CDR2 SYDVKM. CDR3 in DNA: TGTGCCAGCAGCAACCCGGGACAGGGTACGTGGGGCTACACCTTC. Protein product: CASSNPGQGTWGYTF.

The chain combines TRBV25-1 with TRBJ2-5, with TRBD2 identical over 7 bases. J gave up 5 bases and V 10 bases, and 19 bases lay outside the gene matches. CDR3 length equals 16 residues. Germline V CDR1 and CDR2: MGHDK, SYGVNS. CDR3 DNA sequence: TGTGCCACCGAGGGAGGGACCCTTCATACGGGGGAGACCCAGTACTTC. It specifies CATEGGTLHTGETQYF.

The chain couples TRBV10-3 to TRBJ1-5; D is uncertain. Trimming shortened V by 1 base and J by 2 bases, and 12 bases separated the two germline ends. Germline V CDR1 and CDR2: ENHRY, SYGVKD. The CDR3 length is 16 residues. The CDR3, as DNA: TGTGCCATCAGTGAGTTCCTAATTTCGGGCAATCAGCCCCAGCATTTT. It translates to CAISEFLISGNQPQHF.

The rearrangement joins TRBV18 to TRBJ1-5; TRBD1 aligns across 9 bases. CDR3 length: 17 residues. V was pared by 3 bases and J by 2 bases, with 8 bases of the junction left unmatched. Germline V gives CDR1 KGHSH, CDR2 LQKENI. The CDR3 DNA reads TGTGCCAGCTCACCGGTGGACAGGGGTTTGGGCAATCAGCCCCAGCATTTT. Translation: CASSPVDRGLGNQPQHF.

The CDR3 DNA reads TGTGCCAGCAGTCCGGACAGGGGAGAACAGTACTTC. Its protein is CASSPDRGEQYF. The chain uses TRBV5-6 and TRBJ2-7; 9 nucleotides align to TRBD1. CDR1 and CDR2 from the germline V gene are SGHDT and YYEEEE. V gave up 5 bases and J gave up 10 bases; unmatched junction bases: 7. There are 12 residues in the CDR3. Full variable domain (outside the CDR3, taken from reference TRBV5-6 and TRBJ2-7): DAGVTQSPTHLIKTRGQQVTLRCSPKSGHDTVSWYQQALGQGPQFIFQYYEEEERQRGNFPDRFSGHQFPNYSSELNVNALLLGDSALYLCASSPDRGEQYFGPGTRLTVT.

The J gene is TRBJ2-4, the V gene TRBV2; D might be TRBD2 (6 bases). Between the trimmed V and J ends, which lost 1 base and 3 bases, there was a span of 16 bases. The CDR3 contains 17 residues. Germline CDR1 SNHLY, CDR2 FYNNEI. CDR3 sequence (DNA): TGTGCCAGCAGTGAAGTGATTGGGGGAGGAGTCAAAAACATTCAGTACTTC. Protein sequence: CASSEVIGGGVKNIQYF.

The chain joins TRBV5-4 to TRBJ2-7; TRBD1 aligns across 7 bases. With 3 bases clipped from V and 4 bases from J, the junction kept 4 bases outside the gene matches. The CDR3 runs to 13 residues. Looked up from germline, CDR1 is SGHNT and CDR2 is YYREEE (reference sequence). The CDR3 reads CASSWGQKYEQYF. The DNA of the CDR3 is TGTGCCAGCAGCTGGGGACAGAAGTACGAGCAGTACTTC. Combining the CDR3 with reference TRBV5-4 and TRBJ2-7 gives the whole variable domain ETGVTQSPTHLIKTRGQQVTLRCSSQSGHNTVSWYQQALGQGPQFIFQYYREEENGRGNFPPRFSGLQFPNYSSELNVNALELDDSALYLCASSWGQKYEQYFGPGTRLTVT.

V is TRBV18 and J is TRBJ1-2, with no clear D. V lost 3 bases and J lost 1, with 18 bases in between. The CDR3 consists of 17 residues. The germline V gene encodes CDR1 KGHSH and CDR2 LQKENI. The CDR3 loop is CASSPEALAAYNYGYTF. In nucleotides, the CDR3 is TGTGCCAGCTCACCGGAGGCTCTGGCAGCCTATAACTATGGCTACACCTTC.

As regards this clone: Because the CDR3 is missing its conserved closing phenylalanine or tryptophan, this is likely a read error. The genes are TRBV2 and TRBJ2-7, with D perhaps matching TRBD2 (6 bases). V was clipped by 5 bases and J by 3 bases, with 14 bases between them. Germline-derived CDR1 and CDR2 are SNHLY and FYNNEI. The CDR3 is 14 residues long. The DNA of the CDR3 is TGTGCCAGCAGTTCCGGGACGGGGGACTACGAGCAGTACCTC. The encoded protein is CASSSGTGDYEQYL.

The rearrangement links TRBV19 to TRBJ2-7; the D gene is possibly TRBD1 (5 bases). The CDR3 consists of 14 residues. Trimming stripped 3 bases from V and 0 bases from J, with 9 bases between. Looked up from germline, CDR1 is LNHDA and CDR2 is SQIVND (reference sequence). The CDR3 DNA follows: TGTGCCAGTAGTATGGCAGACAGCTCCTACGAGCAGTACTTC. Protein: CASSMADSSYEQYF.

The chain couples TRBV19 to TRBJ2-6; D is possibly TRBD2 (7 bases). V dropped 1 base and J dropped 4 bases, with 11 bases sitting between them. The length of the CDR3 is 16 residues. In germline, CDR1 is LNHDA, CDR2 SQIVND (reference sequence). The CDR3 loop reads CASSIVGGAGANVLTF. The CDR3 DNA reads as TGTGCCAGTAGTATAGTGGGGGGGGCCGGGGCCAACGTCCTGACTTTC.